What follows is one T cell receptor beta chain and its context. Its target is unknown. Autoimmune disease history or systemic immunosuppression barred patients. Assay used: immunoSEQ multiplex PCR; TCRdb lists only in-frame clones, some missing. The sample holds about 22,000 clones, 84% seen once. CDR3 size: 12 residues. CDR1 and CDR2 from the germline V gene are SGHRS and YFSETQ. V shed 4 bases and J shed 2 bases, with 7 bases lying between them. This record belongs to a study of OX40 agonist ivuxolimab in advanced cancers. Study overall: Ivuxolimab, which is an agonistic anti-OX40 (CD134) antibody, was administered to the patients. Notes on the study in general: There were also nonresponders showing low normalized T-cell clonal expansion.

Material: CD4+ or CD8+ T cells sorted from blood, obtained in a trial of the OX40 agonist ivuxolimab. The TCR originated in an adult with an advanced solid tumor such as melanoma, head and neck, liver or kidney cancer. The chain recombines TRBV5-1 with TRBJ2-7; D uncertain. CDR3 in DNA: TGCGCCAGCAGCGCAGAGACCTACGAGCAGTACTTC. Amino acid sequence: CASSAETYEQYF.